The rows below give T cell receptor beta chains drawn from one sample of a study of blood T cell repertoires in COVID-19. Data came from immunoSEQ multiplex PCR; TCRdb stores just in-frame clones and leaves some out. The sample includes about 170,000 clones, roughly 91% of them seen just once. The sample was peripheral blood. These TCRs come from a man aged 18 to 29 with COVID-19, enrolled during active disease. The CDR3 runs from the conserved cysteine through the conserved F or W. The D gene is left open where the match is weak. Some rows have no size entry. The others give once, few or many, or a class for an expanded clone.

.	.	TRBV19	TRBJ1-6	CASGPLGSDSPLHF	TGTGCCAGTGGGCCTTTGGGTTCTGATTCACCCCTCCACTTT
.	.	TRBV7-9	TRBJ1-4	CASSPTSLLTEKLFF	TGTGCCAGCAGCCCCACTAGTCTACTCACAGAAAAACTGTTTTTT
TRBD1	.	TRBV9	TRBJ2-7	CASSVRDSPYEQYF	TGTGCCAGCAGCGTCCGGGACAGCCCCTACGAGCAGTACTTC
.	.	TRBV9	TRBJ2-6	CASSGTEYFSGANVLTF	TGTGCCAGCAGCGGGACAGAATACTTCTCTGGGGCCAACGTCCTGACTTTC
TRBD2	.	TRBV30	TRBJ2-1	CAWRGGLAEQFF	TGTGCCTGGAGGGGGGGACTAGCGGAGCAGTTCTTC
.	.	TRBV6-5	TRBJ2-7	CASSSGAYYEQYF	TGTGCCAGCAGTTCGGGAGCGTACTACGAGCAGTACTTC
.	.	TRBV27	TRBJ1-6	CASSYRGDPYNSPLHF	TGTGCCAGCAGTTACCGGGGGGACCCCTATAATTCACCCCTCCACTTT
.	.	TRBV7-6	TRBJ2-2	CASSFPASNTGELFF	TGTGCCAGCAGCTTCCCCGCTAGTAACACCGGGGAGCTGTTTTTT
TRBD2	.	TRBV5-6	TRBJ2-7	CASSLVMGLAEPSTYEQYF	TGTGCCAGCAGCTTAGTAATGGGACTAGCGGAGCCCTCTACTTACGAGCAGTACTTC
TRBD2	.	TRBV27	TRBJ2-7	CASSSGLGPYEQYF	TGTGCCAGCAGTTCGGGACTAGGACCTTACGAGCAGTACTTC
.	.	TRBV2	TRBJ1-4	CASSGGGLLF	TGTGCCAGCAGTGGGGGTGGACTGCTTTTT
.	.	TRBV28	TRBJ1-5	CASTHHGGQPQHF	TGTGCCAGCACCCATCATGGAGGTCAGCCCCAGCATTTT
.	.	TRBV27	TRBJ2-1	CASTPGSDSSYNEQFF	TGTGCCAGCACCCCCGGCTCTGACAGCTCCTACAATGAGCAGTTCTTC
.	.	TRBV27	TRBJ1-4	CASRRWLANEKLLF	TGTGCCAGCAGGCGGTGGTTAGCTAATGAAAAACTGCTTTTT
TRBD1	.	TRBV9	TRBJ1-1	CATTKLETGWDTEAFF	TGTGCCACCACCAAATTAGAGACAGGGTGGGACACTGAAGCTTTCTTT
.	.	TRBV7-9	TRBJ1-3	CASSLTIWAGSSGNTIYF	TGTGCCAGCAGCTTAACCATTTGGGCCGGCAGCTCTGGAAACACCATATATTTT
.	.	TRBV7-9	TRBJ1-6	CASSKGGGVTLHF	TGTGCCAGCAGCAAGGGGGGGGGCGTAACCCTCCACTTT
TRBD1	.	TRBV23-1	TRBJ2-7	CASSLLDRGHYEQYF	TGCGCCAGCAGTCTCCTAGACAGGGGGCATTACGAGCAGTACTTC
TRBD1	.	TRBV27	TRBJ2-7	CASGQDYEQYF	TGTGCCAGCGGACAGGATTACGAGCAGTACTTC
.	.	TRBV24-1	TRBJ1-1	CATSDKDALNRMNTEAFF	TGTGCCACCAGTGACAAGGACGCATTAAACAGGATGAACACTGAAGCTTTCTTT
TRBD2	.	TRBV7-8	TRBJ2-1	CASSFSGTSNEQFF	TGTGCCAGCAGCTTTTCCGGGACTAGTAATGAGCAGTTCTTC
.	few	TRBV7-2	TRBJ2-7	CASSLDPGDDEQYF	TGTGCCAGCAGCTTAGATCCAGGGGACGACGAGCAGTACTTC
TRBD1	.	TRBV18	TRBJ1-2	CASSTRQGADYGYTF	TGTGCCAGCTCTACCCGACAGGGGGCCGACTATGGCTACACCTTC
.	.	TRBV25-1	TRBJ2-7	CASIGVGYEQYF	TGTGCCAGCATAGGGGTGGGGTACGAGCAGTACTTC
.	once	TRBV28	TRBJ1-3	CASSWEQALSGNTIYF	TGTGCCAGCAGCTGGGAACAGGCCCTCTCTGGAAACACCATATATTTT
.	.	TRBV10-3	TRBJ2-7	CAISEEGAYEQYF	TGTGCCATCAGTGAGGAGGGGGCCTACGAGCAGTACTTC
.	once	TRBV6-2/TRBV6-3	TRBJ2-7	CASSPETAGSYEQYF	TGTGCCAGCAGCCCCGAAACGGCCGGGTCCTACGAGCAGTACTTC
.	.	TRBV11-2	TRBJ2-2	CASSLGGVPIAGELFF	TGTGCCAGCAGCTTAGGGGGGGTCCCGATCGCCGGGGAGCTGTTTTTT
.	.	TRBV1	TRBJ1-1	CTGRIAGGGTEAFF	TGCACCGGAAGGATCGCTGGCGGAGGCACTGAAGCTTTCTTT
TRBD1	.	TRBV19	TRBJ2-7	CASSTDRSPYEQYF	TGTGCCAGTAGTACGGACAGGAGCCCCTACGAGCAGTACTTC
TRBD1	.	TRBV28	TRBJ1-5	CASSPGQAQQPQHF	TGTGCCAGCAGTCCCGGACAGGCGCAACAGCCCCAGCATTTT
TRBD2	.	TRBV27	TRBJ2-1	CASSFLAGDSSHEQFF	TGTGCCAGCAGTTTCTTAGCGGGAGACTCATCCCATGAGCAGTTCTTC
.	.	TRBV7-9	TRBJ2-2	CASSPRRNTGELFF	TGTGCCAGCAGCCCACGGAGGAACACCGGGGAGCTGTTTTTT
.	.	TRBV6-2/TRBV6-3	TRBJ2-7	CASSYPVWAQADYEQYF	TGTGCCAGCAGTTATCCAGTGTGGGCCCAAGCAGACTACGAGCAGTACTTC
TRBD1	.	TRBV6-5	TRBJ1-1	CASSWTGNTEAFF	TGTGCCAGCAGTTGGACAGGGAACACTGAAGCTTTCTTT
TRBD1	.	TRBV19	TRBJ1-5	CASSLGTGANQPQHF	TGTGCCAGTAGTTTAGGGACAGGGGCCAATCAGCCCCAGCATTTT
.	.	TRBV2	TRBJ2-3	CASSEALYGTNLRGLTDTQYF	TGTGCCAGCAGTGAAGCGCTTTACGGAACAAATTTGCGGGGGCTGACAGATACGCAGTATTTT